This T cell receptor (beta chain) comes out of a study of blood T cell repertoires in COVID-19. Across the study: Nucleic acid was either cDNA or gDNA, and it came from T cells, B-cell-depleted T cells, or PBMCs.

Authors' processing steps: Amplified reference gene primers provided the basis for estimating nucleated cell counts. Method: immunoSEQ multiplex PCR; TCRdb's copy keeps in-frame clones and lacks some. V and J calls and clone size are copied from that table; D and trimming were computed from the DNA. Seen here are 95,000 to 150,000 clones, more than 75% observed once, and the top ten hold 3.9%. Germline-derived CDR1 and CDR2 are LNHDA and SQIVND (reference sequence). The J segment lost 5 bases and the V segment lost 8 bases, leaving 8 bases of the junction unmatched. The CDR3 is made up of 13 amino acids.

The V and J genes are TRBV19 and TRBJ1-1; 7 positions match TRBD1. Sequencing used peripheral blood. This clonotype was obtained from a man in his sixties with acute or convalescent COVID-19. The CDR3 DNA follows: TGTGCCAGTCGACAGGGACAGCAAACTGAAGCTTTCTTT. This encodes CASRQGQQTEAFF.